Following are 22 T cell receptor beta chains from one sample sequenced in a study of T cell repertoires in cytomegalovirus infection. Via MiXCR, TCRdb re-called the reads, giving one row per CDR3 protein. This table holds 450,000 to 600,000 distinct CDR3 sequences, 33% found once. Their recognized antigens are unknown. The source material was cultured PBMCs, sampled from culture after CMV antigen stimulation. These TCRs come from a human donor in good health (CMV status not recorded). Some clones in this sample may be carry-over from other donors' samples.

This clonotype was counted between two and nine times. The chain recombines TRBV5-1 with TRBJ1-1; no reliable D call. The germline V gene has CDR1 SGHRS and CDR2 YFSETQ. V lost 1 base and J 1 base, leaving 8 bases between the germline ends. This CDR3 region has 14 residues. The CDR3 bases are TGCGCCAGCAGCTTGATCCGAAGGAACACTGAAGCTTTCTTT. This codes for CASSLIRRNTEAFF.

V and J are TRBV6-6 and TRBJ1-1; the match to TRBD1 covers 7 bases. The CDR3 spans 15 residues. The V and J ends lost 6 bases and 0 bases, in that order; junction bases with no gene match: 7. Germline V gene lookup returns CDR1 MNHNY and CDR2 SVGAGI (reference sequence). CDR3 amino acids: CASRRTGHLNTEAFF. DNA of the CDR3: TGTGCCAGCAGAAGGACAGGCCACTTGAACACTGAAGCTTTCTTT.

J is TRBJ2-1 and V is TRBV27, with TRBD2 as a possible D gene (5 bases). The germline V gene has CDR1 MNHEY and CDR2 SMNVEV (reference sequence). V was cut by 1 base and J by 9 bases, with 10 bases left in between. This CDR3 is 13 amino acids long. This CDR3 is CASSLYRDGEQFF. The DNA of the CDR3 is TGTGCCAGCAGTTTATATCGGGATGGTGAGCAGTTCTTC.

This clonotype has more than one count but fewer than ten. This chain connects TRBV2 to TRBJ1-2, with D hard to call. CDR1 SNHLY and CDR2 FYNNEI come from the germline V gene. V lost 8 bases, J lost 5 bases, and 6 bases lay in between. The CDR3 contains 10 residues. The CDR3 sequence is CASADYGYTF. CDR3 DNA: TGTGCCAGCGCCGATTATGGCTACACCTTC. The whole variable domain, remainder taken from reference TRBV2 and TRBJ1-2, is EPEVTQTPSHQVTQMGQEVILRCVPISNHLYFYWYRQILGQKVEFLVSFYNNEISEKSEIFDDQFSVERPDGSNFTLKIRSTKLEDSAMYFCASADYGYTFGSGTRLTVV.

The chain links TRBV7-6 to TRBJ2-7; D is perhaps TRBD1 or TRBD2 (5 bases each). With 0 bases removed from V and 1 base from J, the gap between germline ends came to 13 bases. The CDR3 has 16 amino acids. CDR1 SGHVS and CDR2 FNYEAQ come from the germline V gene. The CDR3 bases are TGTGCCAGCAGCTTAGCACTAGGACACCAATCCTACGAGCAGTACTTC. This encodes CASSLALGHQSYEQYF.

The table lists this clonotype with a few counts. V is TRBV6-1 and J is TRBJ2-3, with 10 bases aligning to TRBD2. CDR3 length: 18 residues. The V segment lost 10 bases and the J segment 0 bases; nucleotides outside the gene matches: 16. In germline, CDR1 is MNHNS, CDR2 SASEGT. CDR3 in amino acids: CATLRLAGVRRSTDTQYF. The CDR3 DNA follows: TGTGCCACCTTAAGGCTAGCGGGAGTTAGGAGGAGCACAGATACGCAGTATTTT.

The genes are TRBV11-2 and TRBJ2-3; 11 bases align to TRBD2. Looked up from germline, CDR1 is SGHAT and CDR2 is FQNNGV. With V trimmed by 11 bases and J by 4 bases, 17 bases remained unmatched. The CDR3 covers 17 residues. CDR3 region: CAAGDITSGRGADTQYF. As DNA, the CDR3 is TGTGCCGCAGGGGACATAACTAGCGGGAGAGGGGCAGATACGCAGTATTTT.

This clonotype was counted a few times. The chain uses TRBV6-2 or TRBV6-3 and TRBJ1-1; D is uncertain. The germline gives CDR1 MNHEY, CDR2 SVGEGT. V lost 0 bases, J lost 4 bases, and 9 bases lay in between. This CDR3 spans 14 amino acids. In nucleotides, the CDR3 is TGTGCCAGCAGTTACTCAGCGAGCGCCACTGAAGCTTTCTTT. It specifies CASSYSASATEAFF.

The chain joins TRBV6-6 to TRBJ2-1; the D gene is possibly TRBD2 (5 bases). Trimming left V 6 bases short and J 0 bases short, with 12 bases between. Germline V gene sequence: CDR1 MNHNY, CDR2 SVGAGI (reference sequence). This CDR3 is built from 15 residues. CDR3 DNA sequence: TGTGCCAGCAGGTTATTAGCGAACTCCTACAATGAGCAGTTCTTC. Its protein product is CASRLLANSYNEQFF.

As DNA, the CDR3 is TGTGCCAGCGGATCGGGGGACACCGGGGAGCTGTTTTTT. Its protein product is CASGSGDTGELFF. The chain combines TRBV7-1 with TRBJ2-2, with D perhaps TRBD2 (6 bases). TRBV7-1 is reported as an ORF; its role is uncertain. V was cut by 8 bases and J by 3 bases, with 10 bases left in between. The CDR3 runs 13 residues.

The genes are TRBV7-6 and TRBJ2-1, with 9 nucleotides matching TRBD1. The CDR3 totals 16 residues. Losses at the gene ends were 4 bases for V and 6 bases for J; bases not matched to a gene: 10. CDR1 and CDR2 (germline): SGHVS, FNYEAQ. The CDR3 bases are TGTGCCAGCAGCTGGCTCGGACAGGGGAGGTCCAATGAGCAGTTCTTC. It translates to CASSWLGQGRSNEQFF. The whole variable domain, filled in from reference TRBV7-6 and TRBJ2-1, reads GAGVSQSPRYKVTKRGQDVALRCDPISGHVSLYWYRQALGQGPEFLTYFNYEAQQDKSGLPNDRFSAERPEGSISTLTIQRTEQRDSAMYRCASSWLGQGRSNEQFFGPGTRLTVL.

The chain has TRBV5-1 and TRBJ1-1; no reliable D call. The V gene's germline CDR1 is SGHRS and CDR2 YFSETQ. V lost 1 base, J lost 2 bases, and 9 bases lay in between. There are 14 residues in the CDR3. CDR3: CASSLNTLNTEAFF. DNA of the CDR3: TGCGCCAGCAGCTTGAATACGTTAAACACTGAAGCTTTCTTT.

This clonotype was seen a handful of times. The chain links TRBV5-1 to TRBJ2-3; D gene unclear. The germline CDR1 and CDR2 sequences are SGHRS and YFSETQ. The CDR3 runs 18 residues. V was trimmed by 0 bases and J by 0 bases, leaving 17 bases between them. The CDR3 is CASSLVGMGGTSTDTQYF. In DNA, the CDR3 is TGCGCCAGCAGCTTGGTTGGGATGGGCGGAACTAGCACAGATACGCAGTATTTT.

In its sample, this clonotype was seen a few times. The chain recombines TRBV7-9 with TRBJ1-5; 8 bases align to TRBD1. After removal of 1 base from V and 0 bases from J, the junction contained 14 bases not matched to a gene. CDR1 is SEHNR and CDR2 is FQNEAQ in the germline V gene (reference sequence). This CDR3 spans 20 amino acids. CDR3 sequence reads: CASSLVHGQGNFYSNQPQHF. Written as DNA, the CDR3 is TGTGCCAGCAGCTTAGTTCACGGACAGGGAAATTTCTATAGCAATCAGCCCCAGCATTTT.

This clonotype was counted only a few times. The V call is TRBV7-8, the J call TRBJ2-7; D is unresolved. The CDR3 has 14 residues. CDR1 and CDR2 (germline): SGHVS, FQNEAQ. V was clipped by 1 base and J by 6 bases, with 13 bases between them. The DNA of the CDR3 is TGTGCCAGCAGCTTAGGTGCCCACCCAGGCGAGCAGTACTTC. Translated: CASSLGAHPGEQYF.

The rearrangement uses TRBV7-9 and TRBJ1-4; tentatively, D is TRBD1 (6 bases). The CDR3 covers 14 residues. V was shortened by 3 bases and J by 7 bases, with 12 bases between the two germline ends. The germline V gene has CDR1 SEHNR and CDR2 FQNEAQ (reference sequence). CDR3 sequence: CASSFGGLGEKLFF. The CDR3 nucleotides read TGTGCCAGCAGCTTTGGGGGGCTGGGTGAAAAACTGTTTTTT.

In this sample, this clonotype turned up a few times. The rearrangement links TRBV7-2 to TRBJ1-1, with unresolved D. The V gene's germline CDR1 is SGHTA and CDR2 FQGNSA. This CDR3 contains 14 residues. The ends were cut back, 1 base at V and 1 base at J, with 7 bases in the middle. CDR3 DNA sequence: TGTGCCAGCAGCTTAGAGGGCAAGAACACTGAAGCTTTCTTT. Its protein product is CASSLEGKNTEAFF.

This chain links TRBV28 with TRBJ1-1; TRBD1 agrees at 8 bases. J gave up 4 bases and V 5 bases, and 6 bases lay outside the gene matches. The CDR3 contains 14 residues. CDR1 and CDR2 (germline): MDHEN, SYDVKM. For the CDR3, the DNA is TGTGCCAGCAGTCTGAGGACAGGGCCCACTGAAGCTTTCTTT. Amino acid sequence: CASSLRTGPTEAFF.

This clonotype was counted between two and nine times. This sequence joins TRBV12-3 or TRBV12-4 and TRBJ1-5, with 12 positions matching TRBD1. This CDR3 contains 16 residues. V was clipped by 5 bases and J by 7 bases; unmatched bases: 9. Here the CDR3 DNA reads TGTGCCAGCAGTCCGCCGGGACAGGGGGCCAGGCAGCCCCAGCATTTT. Protein sequence: CASSPPGQGARQPQHF.

This clonotype has ten or more counts. The chain couples TRBV7-8 to TRBJ2-7; 11 bases agree with TRBD2. This CDR3 has 18 residues. With V trimmed by 5 bases and J by 0 bases, 12 bases remained unmatched. The V gene's germline CDR1 is SGHVS and CDR2 FQNEAQ. CDR3: CASSPRTLGLADSYEQYV. The CDR3 DNA reads as TGTGCCAGCAGCCCACGCACCTTGGGACTAGCGGACTCCTACGAGCAGTACGTC.

This clonotype has a count of ten or more. The chain recombines TRBV7-8 with TRBJ2-1; D not resolved. Per germline, CDR1 SGHVS and CDR2 FQNEAQ. The V gene lost 5 bases and the J gene lost 1 base, with 12 bases spanning the gap. The CDR3 consists of 15 residues. CDR3: CASSPPAESYNEQFF. The CDR3 DNA follows: TGTGCCAGCAGCCCCCCGGCGGAATCCTACAATGAGCAGTTCTTC.

This clonotype came up a few times. The CDR3 DNA follows: TGTGCCAGCAGTATATGGGGGCGCAACAATGAGCAGTTCTTC. Its protein is CASSIWGRNNEQFF. This chain connects TRBV25-1 to TRBJ2-1, with D possibly being TRBD1 (6 bases). V was pared by 5 bases and J by 5 bases, with 13 bases between. The CDR3 extends over 14 amino acids. Per the germline V gene, CDR1 is MGHDK and CDR2 is SYGVNS.